In its sample, the clone carrying this TCR beta chain ranks as medium-sized. Its target is unknown. In TCRdb, the PCR reads were re-called with MiXCR into one record per CDR3 protein. There are approximately 41,000 distinct CDR3 sequences in the sample; around 21% occur only once, and about 1.2% lies in the top ten. With RNA at 10%, 30% or 50%, naive CD8 libraries came from approximately 22,000 to 940,000 sorted cells. As CD8+CD4-CCR7+CD45RA+ cells, naive CD8 T cells were sorted. CDR1 is SGHRS and CDR2 is YFSETQ in the germline V gene. This CDR3 is 14 amino acids long. V dropped 4 bases and J dropped 0 bases, with 10 bases sitting between them. This sample was included in a study of molecular identifiers for immune sequencing clone quantification. As for the study in general: For replicates, RNA isolated from approximately 20,000 or 98,000 naive CD8 cells was divided into five portions, of which four were sequenced.

Study results and caveats: Over 99% of effector molecules, yet under 1% of naive-cell molecules, were held by clones above 20 RNA copies.

This clonotype was sampled from a human donor in good health. Some libraries in this study had Jurkat cell RNA spiked in. The chain carries TRBV5-1 and TRBJ1-1, with D perhaps matching TRBD1 (6 bases). The specimen was naive CD8+ T cells from blood, with Jurkat cell RNA spiked in. Described subset: FACS-sorted CD8+CD4-CCR7+CD45RA+ naive T cells. The CDR3 loop reads CASSHGQLNTEAFF. CDR3 sequence (DNA): TGCGCCAGCAGCCACGGACAGCTGAACACTGAAGCTTTCTTT.